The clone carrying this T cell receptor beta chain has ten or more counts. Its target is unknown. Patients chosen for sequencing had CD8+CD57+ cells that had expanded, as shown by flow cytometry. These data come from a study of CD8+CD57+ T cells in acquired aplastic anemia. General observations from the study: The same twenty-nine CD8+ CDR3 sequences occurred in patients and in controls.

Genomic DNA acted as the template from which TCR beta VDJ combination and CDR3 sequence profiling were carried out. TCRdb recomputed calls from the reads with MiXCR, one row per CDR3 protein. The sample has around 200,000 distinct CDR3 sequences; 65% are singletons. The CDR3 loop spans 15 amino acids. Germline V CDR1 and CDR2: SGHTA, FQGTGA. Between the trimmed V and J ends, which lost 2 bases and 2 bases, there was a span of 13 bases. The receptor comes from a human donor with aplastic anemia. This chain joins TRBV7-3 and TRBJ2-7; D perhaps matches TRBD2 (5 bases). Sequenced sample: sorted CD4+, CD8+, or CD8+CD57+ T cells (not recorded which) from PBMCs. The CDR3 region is CASSLAGGLAYEQYF. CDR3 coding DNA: TGTGCCAGCAGCTTAGCGGGCGGATTGGCCTACGAGCAGTACTTC.